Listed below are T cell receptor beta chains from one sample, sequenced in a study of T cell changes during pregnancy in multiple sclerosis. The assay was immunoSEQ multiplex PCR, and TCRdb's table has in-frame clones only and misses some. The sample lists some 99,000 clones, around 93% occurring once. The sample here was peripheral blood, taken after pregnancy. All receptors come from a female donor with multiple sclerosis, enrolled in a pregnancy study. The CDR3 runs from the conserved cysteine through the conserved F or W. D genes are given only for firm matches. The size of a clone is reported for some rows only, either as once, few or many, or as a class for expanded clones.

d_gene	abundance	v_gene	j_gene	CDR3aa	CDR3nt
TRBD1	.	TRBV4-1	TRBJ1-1	CASSQVGQGVFF	TGCGCCAGCAGCCAAGTTGGCCAGGGGGTTTTCTTT
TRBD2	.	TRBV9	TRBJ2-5	CASSWLAGPETQYF	TGTGCCAGCAGCTGGCTAGCGGGCCCAGAGACCCAGTACTTC
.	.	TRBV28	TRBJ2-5	CASSFGGEETQYF	TGTGCCAGCAGTTTCGGGGGAGAAGAGACCCAGTACTTC
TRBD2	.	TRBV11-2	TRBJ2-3	CASSLFSGGDTQYF	TGTGCCAGCAGCTTATTTTCGGGGGGAGATACGCAGTATTTT
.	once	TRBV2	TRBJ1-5	CASLPILGNQPQHF	TGTGCCAGCCTTCCCATACTTGGCAATCAGCCCCAGCATTTT
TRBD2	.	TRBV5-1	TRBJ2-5	CASSLAASGSSRETQYF	TGCGCCAGCAGCTTGGCAGCTAGCGGGAGTAGTAGAGAGACCCAGTACTTC
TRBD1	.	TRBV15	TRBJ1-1	CATSSGTGEDTEAFF	TGTGCCACCAGCAGTGGGACAGGGGAGGACACTGAAGCTTTCTTT
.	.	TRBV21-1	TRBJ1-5	CASSKAGRQGRGAQHF	TGTGCCAGCAGCAAAGCGGGTAGGCAGGGGCGGGGGGCCCAGCATTTT
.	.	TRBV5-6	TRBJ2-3	CASSLIMRVQGGTDTQYF	TGTGCCAGCAGCTTGATAATGAGGGTCCAAGGTGGCACAGATACGCAGTATTTT
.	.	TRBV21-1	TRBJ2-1	CASPSWGQGAPNEQFF	.
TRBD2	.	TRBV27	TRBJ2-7	CASSLSSTSGAEEYF	TGTGCCAGCAGTTTATCTAGTACTAGCGGGGCGGAGGAGTACTTC
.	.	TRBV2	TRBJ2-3	CARSVGRTSTDTQYF	TGTGCCAGGTCCGTAGGGAGGACTAGCACAGATACGCAGTATTTT
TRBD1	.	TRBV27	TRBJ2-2	CASSFAGGRGAGELFF	TGTGCCAGCAGTTTTGCAGGGGGCAGGGGCGCCGGGGAGCTGTTTTTT
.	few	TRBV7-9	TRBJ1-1	CASSSLQGLGAFF	TGTGCCAGCAGCAGCCTACAGGGATTAGGAGCTTTCTTT
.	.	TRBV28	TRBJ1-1	CASSPSPVQNTEAFF	TGTGCCAGCAGTCCGTCCCCGGTGCAGAACACTGAAGCTTTCTTT
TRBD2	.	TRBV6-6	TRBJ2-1	CASRPLAGGRNEQFF	TGTGCCAGCAGACCCCTAGCGGGAGGAAGGAATGAGCAGTTCTTC